One sample yielded the 18 T cell receptor beta chains listed below, sequenced in a study of Ad26.COV2.S vaccination and SARS-CoV-2 variants. Treatment defined: 15 to 20 received Ad26.COV2.S at low or high dose, single or two shots; roughly five received placebo; per-sample allocation not given. Day 63 following the first vaccine or placebo injection was when the samples were taken. Using immunoSEQ multiplex PCR, the repertoire was profiled, and TCRdb retains in-frame clones only, with some absent. Here the sample spans about 480,000 clones, roughly 85% being singletons. Sequences were derived from peripheral blood, sampled in a trial of Ad26.COV2.S vaccine versus placebo. Receptors originate from a person aged 18 to 59 who received the Ad26.COV2.S COVID-19 vaccine or a placebo.

The CDR3 loop is CASRTSLGTQYF. CDR3 DNA: TGTGCCAGCAGGACTTCACTGGGTACGCAGTATTTT. V gene TRBV12-3 or TRBV12-4 combines with J gene TRBJ2-3; D not resolved. Trimming cost V 6 bases and J 8 bases, with 12 bases left between them. The CDR3 spans 12 residues.

The V call is TRBV2, the J call TRBJ1-1; D ambiguous. CDR3 length: 12 amino acids. V dropped 3 bases and J dropped 6 bases, with 8 bases sitting between them. Per the germline V gene, CDR1 is SNHLY and CDR2 is FYNNEI. Written as DNA, the CDR3 is TGTGCCAGCAGTGATGGGTTATCTGAAGCTTTCTTT. As protein: CASSDGLSEAFF.

The J gene is TRBJ1-2, the V gene TRBV23-1, with D hard to call. TRBV23-1 qualifies as an ORF whose function is uncertain. This CDR3 contains 16 residues. The V gene lost 9 bases and the J gene lost 1 base, with 21 bases spanning the gap. The CDR3 is CASTLGSRADNYGYTF. In nucleotides, the CDR3 is TGCGCCAGTACCCTTGGAAGCCGGGCCGATAACTATGGCTACACCTTC.

The chain couples TRBV28 to TRBJ1-3, with 7 bases lining up with TRBD1. CDR3 length equals 14 residues. Losses at the gene ends were 1 base for V and 4 bases for J; bases not matched to a gene: 1. CDR1 is MDHEN and CDR2 is SYDVKM in the germline V gene. The CDR3 region is CASSLYRGGNTIYF. The CDR3 bases are TGTGCCAGCAGTTTATACAGGGGCGGAAACACCATATATTTT.

The rearrangement uses TRBV27 and TRBJ2-7; TRBD1 agrees at 11 bases. The J segment lost 4 bases and the V segment lost 4 bases, leaving 15 bases of the junction unmatched. The CDR3 runs 18 residues. The V gene's germline CDR1 is MNHEY and CDR2 SMNVEV (reference sequence). The CDR3 DNA reads TGTGCCAGCAGTTCTAAACCACCTCCGGACAGGGGGCCGTACGAGCAGTACTTC. Protein: CASSSKPPPDRGPYEQYF.

The rearrangement joins TRBV10-3 to TRBJ2-5; no definite D call. V was pared by 4 bases and J by 3 bases, with 6 bases between. The CDR3 totals 12 residues. Germline-derived CDR1 and CDR2 are ENHRY and SYGVKD. The CDR3 here is CAISVAEETQYF. The CDR3 nucleotides are TGTGCCATCAGTGTCGCGGAAGAGACCCAGTACTTC.

The chain uses TRBV5-6 and TRBJ1-2; 9 bases map to TRBD1. The CDR3 contains 15 residues. Germline assignment: CDR1 SGHDT and CDR2 YYEEEE. V was pared by 6 bases and J by 2 bases, with 8 bases of the junction left unmatched. CDR3 in DNA: TGTGCCAGCACCCCGTGGGACAGGGAGAACTATGGCTACACCTTC. Amino acid sequence: CASTPWDRENYGYTF.

The chain is built from TRBV7-2 and TRBJ2-7; D unclear. Germline V gives CDR1 SGHTA, CDR2 FQGNSA. Trimming removed 2 bases at V and 2 bases at J, with 7 bases between. The CDR3 covers 13 residues. The CDR3 spells CASSLLVTYEQYF. In nucleotides, the CDR3 is TGTGCCAGCAGCTTACTAGTTACCTACGAGCAGTACTTC.

The rearrangement joins TRBV6-4 to TRBJ2-7; TRBD1 might be the D (6 bases). V lost 4 bases, J lost 3 bases, and 19 bases lay in between. Germline V lookup: CDR1 MRHNA, CDR2 SNTAGT. The CDR3 spans 16 residues. The CDR3 loop reads CASSGGYRDMGYEQYF. CDR3 nucleotides: TGTGCCAGCAGTGGGGGGTACCGGGACATGGGCTACGAGCAGTACTTC.

The J gene is TRBJ2-7, the V gene TRBV9; either TRBD1 or TRBD2 may supply D (5 bases each). The germline gives CDR1 SGDLS, CDR2 YYNGEE. There are 14 residues in the CDR3. V was cut by 4 bases and J by 4 bases, with 15 bases left in between. CDR3 coding DNA: TGTGCCAGCAGCCGGGACCCCCTATCGTACGAGCAGTACTTC. This sequence encodes CASSRDPLSYEQYF.

The rearrangement links TRBV24-1 to TRBJ1-5; D is perhaps TRBD1 (5 bases). The length of the CDR3 is 14 residues. Germline V gene lookup returns CDR1 KGHDR and CDR2 SFDVKD. The ends were cut back, 4 bases at V and 5 bases at J, with 11 bases in the middle. The CDR3 DNA is TGTGCCACCAGTGAACAGGATTCAGATCAGCCCCAGCATTTT. Encoded protein: CATSEQDSDQPQHF.

The gene calls are TRBV28 and TRBJ1-5; possibly TRBD1 for D (6 bases). V was trimmed by 6 bases and J by 0 bases, leaving 15 bases between them. The V gene's germline CDR1 is MDHEN and CDR2 SYDVKM. The CDR3 contains 16 residues. DNA of the CDR3: TGTGCCAGCAGGAGAGGGGGGGGCCTTAGCAATCAGCCCCAGCATTTT. Translated, it gives CASRRGGGLSNQPQHF. Complete variable domain (other parts from reference TRBV28 and TRBJ1-5): DVKVTQSSRYLVKRTGEKVFLECVQDMDHENMFWYRQDPGLGLRLIYFSYDVKMKEKGDIPEGYSVSREKKERFSLILESASTNQTSMYLCASRRGGGLSNQPQHFGDGTRLSIL.

This rearrangement joins TRBV2 to TRBJ2-7, with 13 bases lining up with TRBD2. V dropped 9 bases and J dropped 4; count of bases not matched to a gene: 9. The CDR3 extends over 15 amino acids. CDR1 is SNHLY and CDR2 is FYNNEI in the germline V gene. This CDR3 is CASLGLAGVGYEQYF. For the CDR3, the DNA is TGTGCCAGTCTCGGACTAGCGGGAGTTGGTTACGAGCAGTACTTC.

The chain uses TRBV9 and TRBJ2-2, with D unresolved. CDR1 and CDR2 from the germline V gene are SGDLS and YYNGEE. The CDR3 consists of 14 residues. The V gene lost 2 bases and the J gene lost 6 bases, with 11 bases spanning the gap. CDR3 nucleotides: TGTGCCAGCAGCGTTGACCTCCCACCCGGGGAGCTGTTTTTT. Its protein is CASSVDLPPGELFF.

This rearrangement joins TRBV9 to TRBJ1-4; 8 positions agree with TRBD1. Germline V gives CDR1 SGDLS, CDR2 YYNGEE. V was pared by 0 bases and J by 7 bases, with 5 bases of the junction left unmatched. This CDR3 is 15 amino acids long. CDR3 protein: CASSVVGTGAEKLFF. The CDR3 DNA is TGTGCCAGCAGCGTAGTCGGGACAGGTGCTGAAAAACTGTTTTTT.

This chain joins TRBV2 and TRBJ1-1; possible D gene TRBD1, 6 bases. There are 12 residues in the CDR3. Looked up from germline, CDR1 is SNHLY and CDR2 is FYNNEI. V dropped 4 bases and J dropped 4 bases, with 7 bases sitting between them. CDR3 sequence: CASSGTVTEAFF. In DNA, the CDR3 is TGTGCCAGCAGTGGGACAGTCACTGAAGCTTTCTTT.

The CDR3 region is CATSRSRAEQYF. CDR3 in DNA: TGTGCCACCAGCAGGTCGAGGGCCGAGCAGTACTTC. The chain links TRBV15 to TRBJ2-7; the D gene is possibly TRBD2 (5 bases). The CDR3 loop spans 12 amino acids. Germline CDR1 LNHNV, CDR2 YYDKDF (reference sequence). Deletions cut 3 bases from V and 6 bases from J, with 9 bases between.

V is TRBV27 and J is TRBJ2-7; TRBD1 might be the D (5 bases). CDR3 length: 14 residues. Germline assignment: CDR1 MNHEY and CDR2 SMNVEV (reference sequence). The V end was cut by 1 base, the J end by 1 base, with 8 bases between. The CDR3 here is CASSLFRASYEQYF. CDR3 bases: TGTGCCAGCAGTTTATTCAGGGCGTCCTACGAGCAGTACTTC.